Included here is one T cell receptor beta chain sequence, with context. Other DNA sequences in this specimen translate into the identical CDR3. This entry is derived from a study of high-grade serous ovarian cancer treatment subgroups. Germline CDR1 and CDR2: KGHSH and LQKENI. The V segment lost 0 bases and the J segment 8 bases; nucleotides outside the gene matches: 3. The CDR3 has 13 amino acids. Tumor samples were taken before definitive surgery or chemotherapy. The repertoire was sequenced with immunoSEQ multiplex PCR; TCRdb's copy has only in-frame clones and lacks some. The sample shows tens of thousands of clones, approximately 79% of them seen only once.

This chain connects TRBV18 to TRBJ2-5, with 7 bases fitting TRBD1. The sample taken for sequencing was tumor tissue. The sequence was obtained from a human donor with high-grade serous ovarian cancer. This CDR3 reads CASSPPQGETQYF. CDR3 coding DNA: TGTGCCAGCTCACCACCGCAGGGGGAAACCCAGTACTTC.